The 5 T cell receptor beta chains listed next were all sequenced from one sample in a study of blood T cell repertoires in COVID-19. Assay: immunoSEQ multiplex PCR; the TCRdb copy retains only in-frame clones and omits some. Counted here are 150,000 to 200,000 clones, roughly 87% occurring once; the ten biggest clones make up 7.6%. Sequenced sample: peripheral blood. All receptors derive from a woman in her 70s with COVID-19, enrolled during active disease.

This chain joins TRBV28 and TRBJ1-1; D not resolved. The V end was cut by 8 bases, the J end by 5 bases, with 9 bases between. Germline CDR1 reads MDHEN; CDR2 reads SYDVKM. The CDR3 is 11 residues long. The CDR3 here is CASLGWTEAFF. CDR3 nucleotides: TGTGCCAGCCTAGGTTGGACTGAAGCTTTCTTT.

The rearrangement joins TRBV5-1 to TRBJ1-2; TRBD1 is a possible D gene (5 bases). Germline CDR1 and CDR2: SGHRS and YFSETQ. Trimming cost V 4 bases and J 7 bases, with 14 bases left between them. The CDR3 has 13 residues. CDR3 loop: CASSPGNVGGYTF. In DNA, the CDR3 is TGCGCCAGCAGCCCAGGGAATGTGGGTGGCTACACCTTC.

On this clone: Other DNA sequences in this sample translate to the same CDR3. The rearrangement uses TRBV7-3 and TRBJ2-2; D gene uncertain. The germline V and J ends were trimmed by 2 bases and 5 bases, with 6 bases remaining between them. Per the germline V gene, CDR1 is SGHTA and CDR2 is FQGTGA. The CDR3 has 13 amino acids. CDR3 protein: CASSLLATGELFF. Here the CDR3 DNA reads TGTGCCAGCAGCTTACTGGCAACCGGGGAGCTGTTTTTT.

The gene calls are TRBV6-5 and TRBJ2-5, with D possibly being TRBD1 (5 bases). V was pared by 1 base and J by 0 bases, with 6 bases between. In germline, CDR1 is MNHEY, CDR2 SVGAGI. This CDR3 is built from 14 residues. The CDR3 sequence: CASSYWTNQETQYF. CDR3 bases: TGTGCCAGCAGTTACTGGACAAACCAAGAGACCCAGTACTTC.

This clone was picked up one time. The V call is TRBV2, the J call TRBJ2-5; D unclear. This CDR3 comprises 14 residues. Looked up from germline, CDR1 is SNHLY and CDR2 is FYNNEI. The ends were cut back, 5 bases at V and 0 bases at J, with 10 bases in the middle. CDR3 residues: CASSFDTYQETQYF. Written as DNA, the CDR3 is TGTGCCAGCAGTTTTGACACGTACCAAGAGACCCAGTACTTC.